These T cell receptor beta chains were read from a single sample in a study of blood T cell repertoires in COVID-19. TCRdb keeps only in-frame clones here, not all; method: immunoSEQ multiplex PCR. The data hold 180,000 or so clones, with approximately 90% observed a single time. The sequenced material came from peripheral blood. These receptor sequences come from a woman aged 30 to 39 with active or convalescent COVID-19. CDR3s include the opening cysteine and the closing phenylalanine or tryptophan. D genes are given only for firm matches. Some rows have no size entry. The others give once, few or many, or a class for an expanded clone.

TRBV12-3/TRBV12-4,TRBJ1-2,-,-,CASSPRRLRGYTF,TGTGCCAGCAGTCCCCGGAGGCTTAGAGGCTACACCTTC
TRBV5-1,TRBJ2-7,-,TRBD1,CASSLGQGNRYEQYF,TGCGCCAGCAGCTTAGGACAGGGGAATAGATACGAGCAGTACTTC
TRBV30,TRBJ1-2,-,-,CAWYSGGTGYTF,TGTGCCTGGTACAGTGGGGGCACCGGCTACACCTTC
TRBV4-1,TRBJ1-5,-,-,CASSQGMTRLSQPQHF,TGCGCCAGCAGCCAAGGGATGACTAGGTTAAGTCAGCCCCAGCATTTT
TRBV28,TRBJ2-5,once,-,CASKSLRETQYF,TGTGCCAGCAAATCCTTGAGAGAGACCCAGTACTTC
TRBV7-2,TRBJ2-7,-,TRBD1,CASSLVLDRSYEQYF,TGTGCCAGCAGCTTAGTGTTGGACAGGAGTTACGAGCAGTACTTC
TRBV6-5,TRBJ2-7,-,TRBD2,CASSYKAGGPYEQYF,TGTGCCAGCAGTTACAAGGCGGGAGGGCCGTACGAGCAGTACTTC
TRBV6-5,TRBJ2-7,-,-,CASSHRDEQYF,TGTGCCAGCAGTCACAGGGACGAGCAGTACTTC
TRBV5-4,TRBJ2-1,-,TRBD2,CASSLASGGGGQFF,TGTGCCAGCAGCTTGGCCAGCGGGGGAGGGGGGCAGTTCTTC
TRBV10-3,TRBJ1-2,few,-,CAIRSQGLSYGYTF,TGTGCCATCAGGAGTCAGGGATTATCCTATGGCTACACCTTC
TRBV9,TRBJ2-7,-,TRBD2,CASSVAGTSGSYEQYF,TGTGCCAGCAGCGTAGCGGGGACTAGCGGTTCCTACGAGCAGTACTTC
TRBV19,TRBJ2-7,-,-,CASSLARGPYEQYF,TGTGCCAGTAGCCTTGCGCGGGGCCCCTACGAGCAGTACTTC
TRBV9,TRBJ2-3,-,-,CASSDDRASHRFTDTQYF,TGTGCCAGCAGTGACGACAGAGCGTCACACAGATTCACAGATACGCAGTATTTT
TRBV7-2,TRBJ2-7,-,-,CASSLASAVSSYEQYF,TGTGCCAGCAGCTTAGCGTCGGCGGTCAGCTCCTACGAGCAGTACTTC
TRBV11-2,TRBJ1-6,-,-,CASSLRGTYNSPLHF,TGTGCCAGCAGCTTACGAGGGACCTATAATTCACCCCTCCACTTT
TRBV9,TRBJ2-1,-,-,CASSVDHTSNYNEQFF,TGTGCCAGCAGCGTAGATCACACCTCGAACTACAATGAGCAGTTCTTC
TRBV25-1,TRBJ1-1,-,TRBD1,CASRDRAGAEAFF,TGTGCCAGCAGGGACAGGGCTGGAGCTGAAGCTTTCTTT
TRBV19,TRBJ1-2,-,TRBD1,CASSGGGEVEGYTF,TGTGCCAGTAGTGGAGGGGGCGAAGTGGAAGGCTACACCTTC
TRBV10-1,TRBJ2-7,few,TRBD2,CASSRLTSGYEQYF,TGCGCCAGCAGTCGCCTGACTAGCGGCTACGAGCAGTACTTC
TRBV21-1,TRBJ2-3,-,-,CASCARTGTGGTDTQYF,TGTGCCAGCTGCGCCCGTACCGGGACAGGGGGCACAGATACGCAGTATTTT
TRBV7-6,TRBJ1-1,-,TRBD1,CASSSGTGTTNTEAFF,TGTGCCAGCAGCTCAGGGACAGGTACGACGAACACTGAAGCTTTCTTT
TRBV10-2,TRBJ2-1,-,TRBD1,CASGTGGTYNEQFF,TGCGCCAGCGGCACAGGGGGCACCTACAATGAGCAGTTCTTC